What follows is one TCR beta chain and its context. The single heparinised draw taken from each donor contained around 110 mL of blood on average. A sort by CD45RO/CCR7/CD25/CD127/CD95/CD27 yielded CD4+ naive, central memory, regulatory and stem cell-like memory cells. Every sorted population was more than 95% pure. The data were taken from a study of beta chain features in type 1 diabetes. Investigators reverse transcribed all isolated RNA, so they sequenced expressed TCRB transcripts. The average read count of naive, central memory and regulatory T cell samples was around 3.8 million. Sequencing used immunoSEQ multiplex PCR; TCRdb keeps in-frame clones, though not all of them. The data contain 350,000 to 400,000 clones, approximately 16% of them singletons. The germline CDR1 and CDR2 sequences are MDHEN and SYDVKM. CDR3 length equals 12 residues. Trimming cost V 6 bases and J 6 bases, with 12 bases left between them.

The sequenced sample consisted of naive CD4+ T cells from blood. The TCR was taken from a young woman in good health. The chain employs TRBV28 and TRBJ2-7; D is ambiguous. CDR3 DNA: TGTGCCAGCAGACTCTCCCTTGCCGAGCAGTACTTC. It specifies CASRLSLAEQYF.